The 28 T cell receptor beta chains below were found in one sample sequenced in a study of molecular identifiers for immune sequencing clone quantification. From the PCR reads, TCRdb called clonotypes with MiXCR, one entry per CDR3 protein. Of 100,000 or so distinct CDR3 sequences listed, 30% to 45% are singletons. Material: naive CD8+ T cells from blood, with Jurkat cell RNA spiked in. Subset: FACS-sorted CD8+CD4-CCR7+CD45RA+ naive T cells. All receptors come from a human donor in good health. Some libraries in this study had Jurkat cell RNA spiked in.

This clonotype has a handful of counts. The junction does not match germline at one end; this may be a read error. The CDR3 DNA reads TGTGCCACCTGCAGAGATCTAGCGAACTCCTACAATGAGCAGTTCTTC. Amino acid sequence: CATCRDLANSYNEQFF. V is TRBV15 and J is TRBJ2-1; D may be TRBD2 (6 bases). CDR3 length: 16 amino acids. Germline V gene data show CDR1 as LNHNV and CDR2 as YYDKDF (reference sequence).

In regard to this clonotype: This may arise from a read error, as a much more abundant clone is one base away. V usage is TRBV28 and J usage is TRBJ1-1; TRBD1 is a possible D gene (5 bases). Between the trimmed V and J ends, which lost 5 bases and 7 bases, there was a span of 11 bases. The germline gives CDR1 MDHEN, CDR2 SYDVKM. This CDR3 has 12 residues. This CDR3 reads CASSIGVSEAFF. CDR3 in DNA: TGTGCCAGCAGTATAGGGGTGAGTGAAGCTTTCTTT. Full variable domain (rest looked up from reference TRBV28 and TRBJ1-1): DVKVTQSSRYLVKRTGEKVFLECVQDMDHENMFWYRQDPGLGLRLIYFSYDVKMKEKGDIPEGYSVSREKKERFSLILESASTNQTSMYLCASSIGVSEAFFGQGTRLTVV.

The rearrangement links TRBV4-2 to TRBJ2-7; D is possibly TRBD1 or TRBD2 (5 bases each). Trimming left V 4 bases short and J 0 bases short, with 22 bases between. The CDR3 has 18 amino acids. Per germline, CDR1 LGHNA and CDR2 YNFKEQ. The CDR3 reads CASSLNPTDGTHSYEQYF. The CDR3, as DNA: TGTGCCAGCAGCCTAAACCCGACCGACGGGACGCACTCCTACGAGCAGTACTTC.

Ten or more counts support this clonotype. The rearrangement joins TRBV6-5 to TRBJ1-1; no reliable D call. The germline V gene encodes CDR1 MNHEY and CDR2 SVGAGI. The CDR3 is made up of 14 amino acids. The V end was cut by 2 bases, the J end by 0 bases, with 7 bases between. In nucleotides, the CDR3 is TGTGCCAGCAGTTACGGAGGAATGAACACTGAAGCTTTCTTT. Protein product: CASSYGGMNTEAFF.

This clonotype was seen a few times. The chain couples TRBV28 to TRBJ1-4; a weak D match, TRBD1 (6 bases). Germline V gene sequence: CDR1 MDHEN, CDR2 SYDVKM. This CDR3 is 14 amino acids long. CDR3 coding DNA: TGTGCGCTTTCGCGCCAGGGGTTCGATGAAAAACTGTTTTTT. This codes for CALSRQGFDEKLFF.

This sequence joins TRBV27 and TRBJ2-4; no firm D call. The germline gives CDR1 MNHEY, CDR2 SMNVEV (reference sequence). V gave up 6 bases and J gave up 3 bases, with 12 bases separating them. CDR3 length: 14 amino acids. For the CDR3, the DNA is TGTGCCAGCAGGTTCTCGGTCGACAAAAACATTCAGTACTTC. Its translation: CASRFSVDKNIQYF.

This clonotype turned up a few times. V usage is TRBV6-6 and J usage is TRBJ2-7; D could derive from TRBD1 or TRBD2 (7 bases each). The CDR3 totals 14 residues. CDR1 is MNHNY and CDR2 is SVGAGI in the germline V gene (reference sequence). V lost 7 bases, J lost 2 bases, and 15 bases lay in between. CDR3 in amino acids: CASTSGGGAYEQYF. For the CDR3, the DNA is TGTGCCAGCACCTCAGGGGGGGGGGCCTACGAGCAGTACTTC.

A remark on this clonotype: A much larger clone is a single base away; this may be a read error. The chain employs TRBV28 and TRBJ2-7; D is uncertain. The CDR3 sequence is 12 residues long. CDR1 is MDHEN, CDR2 SYDVKM, per germline. CDR3: CASTLSSFEQYF. The CDR3 DNA reads TGTGCCAGCACCTTGAGCTCCTTCGAGCAGTACTTC.

This clonotype was seen a handful of times. The chain has TRBV6-2 or TRBV6-3 and TRBJ1-1, with D unresolved. CDR3 length: 14 residues. CDR1 and CDR2 from the germline V gene are MNHEY and SVGEGT. With 3 bases removed from V and 4 bases from J, the gap between germline ends came to 12 bases. The CDR3 protein is CASSYTRGSTEAFF. As DNA, the CDR3 is TGTGCCAGCAGTTATACAAGAGGGTCCACTGAAGCTTTCTTT.

Comment on this clonotype: A read error may produce the germline difference seen at one junction end. This rearrangement joins TRBV13 to TRBJ2-3, with D possibly matching TRBD1 (6 bases). CDR1 is PRHDT, CDR2 FYEKMQ, per germline (reference sequence). The CDR3 totals 12 residues. Written as DNA, the CDR3 is TGTGCCAGCAGCTCCCGGACAGATACGCAGAAATTT. This codes for CASSSRTDTQKF.

Turning to this clonotype: A much more abundant neighbour one base away suggests this may be a read error. This rearrangement joins TRBV7-6 to TRBJ2-7, with no clear D. The CDR3 extends over 14 amino acids. Trimming took 5 bases from V and 0 from J, leaving 11 bases between them. The germline gives CDR1 SGHVS, CDR2 FNYEAQ. The CDR3: CASSPKSSSYEQYF. CDR3 in DNA: TGTGCCAGCAGCCCTAAGTCTAGCTCCTACGAGCAGTACTTC.

This clonotype showed up just once. The germline gene is not matched at one end of the junction; a read error may be the cause. The rearrangement joins TRBV4-3 to TRBJ2-1, with D unclear. The CDR3 sequence is 15 residues long. Germline CDR1 is LGHNA and CDR2 is YSLEER. The CDR3 here is CASSQVWRPNYEQFF. The CDR3 DNA is TGCGCCAGCAGTCAAGTTTGGCGACCTAACTATGAGCAGTTCTTC.

The V and J genes are TRBV2 and TRBJ2-1, with D hard to call. Per germline, CDR1 SNHLY and CDR2 FYNNEI. CDR3 size: 15 residues. Trimming pared 3 bases from V and 0 bases from J, leaving 9 bases between. The CDR3 region has the DNA TGTGCCAGCAGTGAGACGGAAGGCTCCTACAATGAGCAGTTCTTC. Translating it yields CASSETEGSYNEQFF.

In this sample, this clonotype turned up a few times. The CDR3 here is CASSLVIGQSSEAFF. CDR3 DNA: TGTGCCAGCAGCTTAGTTATTGGACAGAGCAGTGAAGCTTTCTTT. The V gene is TRBV7-6, the J gene TRBJ1-1; perhaps TRBD1 as D (6 bases). Trimming shortened V by 1 base and J by 7 bases, and 16 bases separated the two germline ends. Germline lookup yields CDR1 SGHVS and CDR2 FNYEAQ. The CDR3 contains 15 residues. Using reference TRBV7-6 and TRBJ1-1 for the parts outside the CDR3, the full variable domain is GAGVSQSPRYKVTKRGQDVALRCDPISGHVSLYWYRQALGQGPEFLTYFNYEAQQDKSGLPNDRFSAERPEGSISTLTIQRTEQRDSAMYRCASSLVIGQSSEAFFGQGTRLTVV.

The rearrangement joins TRBV20-1 to TRBJ2-1; the D call may be TRBD1 or TRBD2 (7 bases each). Germline assignment: CDR1 DFQATT and CDR2 SNEGSKA (reference sequence). V was pared by 6 bases and J by 0 bases, with 27 bases between. The CDR3 has 19 amino acids. CDR3 sequence reads: CSAGGLGQAQSTSYNEQFF. CDR3 in DNA: TGCAGTGCGGGCGGACTAGGACAGGCGCAGTCAACCTCCTACAATGAGCAGTTCTTC.

This clonotype occurred a few times. The chain couples TRBV2 to TRBJ2-7; perhaps TRBD2 as D (5 bases). This CDR3 has 14 amino acids. Germline V lookup: CDR1 SNHLY, CDR2 FYNNEI. The germline V and J ends were trimmed by 5 bases and 2 bases, with 13 bases remaining between them. The CDR3: CASSTDSQTYEQYF. The CDR3 bases are TGTGCCAGCAGTACGGACTCGCAAACCTACGAGCAGTACTTC.

This clonotype was seen at least ten times. The chain links TRBV12-3 or TRBV12-4 to TRBJ2-4; D uncertain. CDR3 length equals 16 residues. V lost 6 bases to trimming and J lost 0 bases, with 15 bases between them. In nucleotides, the CDR3 is TGTGCCAGCAGGGACGGCCCGACCGGAGCCAAAAACATTCAGTACTTC. This translates into CASRDGPTGAKNIQYF.

J is TRBJ2-3 and V is TRBV7-2; 10 positions agree with TRBD2. This CDR3 region has 15 residues. CDR1 and CDR2 from the germline V gene are SGHTA and FQGNSA. V gave up 5 bases and J gave up 5 bases; unmatched junction bases: 7. The CDR3 DNA is TGTGCCAGCAGCCCTAGCGGGAGTCGTGGAGATACGCAGTATTTT. It specifies CASSPSGSRGDTQYF.

The rearrangement joins TRBV7-2 to TRBJ2-1, with D perhaps matching TRBD2 (5 bases). CDR3 length: 15 residues. Germline CDR1 and CDR2: SGHTA and FQGNSA. Trimming took 5 bases from V and 8 from J, leaving 19 bases between them. CDR3 amino acids: CASSASGAPGYEQFF. DNA of the CDR3: TGTGCCAGCAGCGCAAGCGGAGCCCCTGGGTATGAGCAGTTCTTC.

Concerning this clonotype itself: This may be a read error, as it is one base from a much larger clone. No conserved phenylalanine or tryptophan is present at the end of the CDR3, so a read error is the likely explanation. This chain connects TRBV7-2 to TRBJ2-7, with 10 bases aligning to TRBD2. The CDR3 runs to 15 residues. Germline assignment: CDR1 SGHTA and CDR2 FQGNSA. Trimming at V came to 4 bases and at J to 4 bases, leaving 7 bases not matched to a gene. The CDR3 bases are TGTGCCAGCAGCTACTCAGCGGGAGGGCCGTACGAGCAGTACCTC. Protein: CASSYSAGGPYEQYL.

The J gene is TRBJ2-2, the V gene TRBV7-6; 12 bases agree with TRBD2. The CDR3 extends over 18 amino acids. Trimming took 1 base from V and 4 from J; bases not matched to a gene: 7. The germline gives CDR1 SGHVS, CDR2 FNYEAQ. The CDR3 DNA follows: TGTGCCAGCAGCTTAGATCTAGCGGGAGGGCCTGTCACCGGGGAGCTGTTTTTT. As protein: CASSLDLAGGPVTGELFF. Combining the CDR3 with reference TRBV7-6 and TRBJ2-2 gives the whole variable domain GAGVSQSPRYKVTKRGQDVALRCDPISGHVSLYWYRQALGQGPEFLTYFNYEAQQDKSGLPNDRFSAERPEGSISTLTIQRTEQRDSAMYRCASSLDLAGGPVTGELFFGEGSRLTVL.

This clonotype was seen a handful of times. The chain carries TRBV7-8 and TRBJ1-1; D uncertain. The CDR3 loop spans 16 amino acids. Trimming cost V 2 bases and J 0 bases, with 13 bases left between them. CDR1 and CDR2 (germline): SGHVS, FQNEAQ. The CDR3 DNA sequence: TGTGCCAGCAGCTTACGTCGGGCTTTGATGAACACTGAAGCTTTCTTT. This encodes CASSLRRALMNTEAFF. Filled out from reference TRBV7-8 and TRBJ1-1, the complete variable domain reads GAGVSQSPRYKVAKRGQDVALRCDPISGHVSLFWYQQALGQGPEFLTYFQNEAQLDKSGLPSDRFFAERPEGSVSTLKIQRTQQEDSAVYLCASSLRRALMNTEAFFGQGTRLTVV.

In its sample, this clonotype was seen a few times. This rearrangement joins TRBV6-5 to TRBJ2-7; a possible D gene is TRBD2 (5 bases). The germline V and J ends were trimmed by 7 bases and 7 bases, with 11 bases remaining between them. There are 11 residues in the CDR3. The germline CDR1 and CDR2 sequences are MNHEY and SVGAGI. The CDR3 region is CASIFGGEQYF. The CDR3, as DNA: TGTGCCAGCATCTTTGGAGGAGAGCAGTACTTC.

V and J are TRBV11-2 and TRBJ2-5, with D possibly being TRBD1 (5 bases). The CDR3 length is 14 residues. Trimming took 0 bases from V and 4 from J, leaving 9 bases between them. Germline V gene sequence: CDR1 SGHAT, CDR2 FQNNGV. The CDR3 DNA follows: TGTGCCAGCAGCTTAGAAGGGGTCTTAGAGACCCAGTACTTC. Protein product: CASSLEGVLETQYF. The full variable domain, completed using reference TRBV11-2 and TRBJ2-5, is EAGVAQSPRYKIIEKRQSVAFWCNPISGHATLYWYQQILGQGPKLLIQFQNNGVVDDSQLPKDRFSAERLKGVDSTLKIQPAKLEDSAVYLCASSLEGVLETQYFGPGTRLLVL.

This clonotype was found a few times. The chain is built from TRBV27 and TRBJ1-5; possibly TRBD1 for D (5 bases). CDR3 length: 15 residues. V lost 1 base and J 2 bases, leaving 9 bases between the germline ends. CDR1 MNHEY and CDR2 SMNVEV come from the germline V gene (reference sequence). CDR3 residues: CASSLWGGGNQPQHF. As DNA, the CDR3 is TGTGCCAGCAGTTTATGGGGGGGTGGCAATCAGCCCCAGCATTTT.

The chain is built from TRBV13 and TRBJ1-4, with a weak D call TRBD1 (5 bases). Trimming took 4 bases from V and 4 from J, leaving 10 bases between them. Germline V gives CDR1 PRHDT, CDR2 FYEKMQ (reference sequence). The CDR3 runs to 14 residues. CDR3 in amino acids: CASSSTQGNEKLFF. CDR3 nucleotides: TGTGCCAGCAGCTCTACTCAGGGTAATGAAAAACTGTTTTTT.

There are a few counts of this clonotype. CDR3 in DNA: TGCGCCAGCAGCCAAGATTCAGGGGTACAGAACACTGAAGCTTTCTTT. Amino acids: CASSQDSGVQNTEAFF. The chain recombines TRBV4-3 with TRBJ1-1; perhaps TRBD1 as D (6 bases). V was pared by 0 bases and J by 1 base, with 12 bases between. The germline CDR1 and CDR2 sequences are LGHNA and YSLEER. There are 16 residues in the CDR3.

This clonotype turned up a few times. This sequence joins TRBV28 and TRBJ2-1; 9 bases are a match to TRBD2. Germline-derived CDR1 and CDR2 are MDHEN and SYDVKM. The CDR3 spans 14 residues. V shed 6 bases and J 6 bases; nucleotides not matched to a gene: 6. CDR3 amino acids: CASSHPRGGNEQFF. The CDR3 DNA is TGTGCCAGCAGCCACCCGCGGGGGGGCAATGAGCAGTTCTTC.